The 19 T cell receptor beta chains in this list originate from one sample, sequenced in a study of T cell changes during pregnancy in multiple sclerosis. The protocol was immunoSEQ multiplex PCR, while the TCRdb copy is restricted to in-frame clones and leaves out a portion. The repertoire includes 60,000 to 85,000 clones, around 90% of them detected once, and roughly 2.1% sits in the top ten. Here the sequenced sample was peripheral blood, taken in the first trimester of pregnancy. Every receptor here comes from a female donor with multiple sclerosis, enrolled in a pregnancy study.

CDR3 coding DNA: TGTGCCAGCTCACCACCGGGACAGGGAACTTGGCTGTTTTTT. Its translation is CASSPPGQGTWLFF. V gene TRBV18 combines with J gene TRBJ2-2, with 9 bases fitting TRBD1. The trim removed 0 bases at V and 13 bases at J, leaving 6 bases unmatched. The CDR3 contains 14 residues. CDR1 is KGHSH and CDR2 is LQKENI in the germline V gene.

V is TRBV13 and J is TRBJ2-3; a possible D gene is TRBD1 (6 bases). This CDR3 spans 18 amino acids. V was cut by 4 bases and J by 1 base, with 21 bases left in between. From germline, CDR1 is PRHDT and CDR2 FYEKMQ (reference sequence). Here the CDR3 reads CASSSPLGDILGTDTQYF. DNA of the CDR3: TGTGCCAGCAGCTCCCCCTTAGGGGACATCCTAGGCACAGATACGCAGTATTTT.

The chain is built from TRBV5-1 and TRBJ2-2; 10 bases match TRBD1. V was clipped by 5 bases and J by 7 bases; unmatched bases: 5. The CDR3 runs to 14 residues. Looked up from germline, CDR1 is SGHRS and CDR2 is YFSETQ. This CDR3 reads CASSRQGAIGELFF. The CDR3 nucleotides read TGCGCCAGCAGTCGACAGGGGGCGATCGGGGAGCTGTTTTTT.

This chain uses TRBV6-1 with TRBJ1-3, with 7 bases aligning to TRBD1. Germline V gene lookup returns CDR1 MNHNS and CDR2 SASEGT. The CDR3 contains 14 residues. V dropped 6 bases and J dropped 1; count of bases not matched to a gene: 3. The CDR3 is CASRTGASGNTIYF. CDR3 coding DNA: TGTGCCAGCAGAACAGGGGCTTCTGGAAACACCATATATTTT.

The rearrangement uses TRBV5-1 and TRBJ2-1; 7 positions match TRBD1. V dropped 4 bases and J dropped 7; count of bases not matched to a gene: 5. The CDR3 has 13 amino acids. Germline-derived CDR1 and CDR2 are SGHRS and YFSETQ. CDR3 bases: TGCGCCAGCAGCCGGACAGGCAGTAATGAGCAGTTCTTC. Translating it yields CASSRTGSNEQFF.

The rearrangement joins TRBV2 to TRBJ1-1; D call uncertain. Trimming pared 5 bases from V and 5 bases from J, leaving 12 bases between. The CDR3 length is 13 residues. CDR1 is SNHLY, CDR2 FYNNEI, per germline. CDR3 region: CASSTGGSTEAFF. The DNA for the CDR3 is TGTGCCAGCAGTACGGGTGGTTCTACTGAAGCTTTCTTT.

The gene calls are TRBV2 and TRBJ2-5, with 8 bases that match TRBD2. The CDR3 has 11 amino acids. Germline V gives CDR1 SNHLY, CDR2 FYNNEI. Unmatched junction bases numbered 8, after V lost 11 bases and J lost 9 bases. DNA of the CDR3: TGTGCCGGCGGTACGGGGGGGCCCCAGTACTTC. Its translation: CAGGTGGPQYF.

V is TRBV11-1 and J is TRBJ1-1, with D maybe TRBD1 (5 bases). Trimming removed 8 bases from V and 1 base from J, with 20 bases in between. CDR3 length: 16 residues. CDR1 and CDR2 (germline): SGHAT, FQDESV (reference sequence). The CDR3 loop reads CASVNLAGMRNTEAFF. For the CDR3, the DNA is TGTGCCAGCGTCAATTTGGCAGGGATGAGGAACACTGAAGCTTTCTTT.

This CDR3 reads CASSQDRGLGYTF. The CDR3 DNA sequence: TGCGCCAGCAGCCAAGACAGGGGGCTTGGCTACACCTTC. This sequence joins TRBV4-1 and TRBJ1-2, with TRBD1 identical over 8 bases. V was pared by 0 bases and J by 7 bases, with 1 base of the junction left unmatched. The germline gives CDR1 MGHRA, CDR2 YSYEKL. The CDR3 contains 13 residues.

The chain uses TRBV7-3 and TRBJ2-1; 13 nucleotides line up with TRBD2. V was clipped by 3 bases and J by 5 bases; unmatched bases: 4. Germline-derived CDR1 and CDR2 are SGHTA and FQGTGA. The CDR3 has 16 residues. CDR3 loop: CASSFQTSGGNNEQFF. Here the CDR3 DNA reads TGTGCCAGCAGCTTCCAGACTAGCGGGGGGAACAATGAGCAGTTCTTC.

This sequence joins TRBV7-2 and TRBJ2-3; D remains ambiguous. This CDR3 has 14 amino acids. The ends were cut back, 2 bases at V and 1 base at J, with 7 bases in the middle. Germline-derived CDR1 and CDR2 are SGHTA and FQGNSA. CDR3 residues: CASSLSPGTDTQYF. The CDR3 DNA reads TGTGCCAGCAGCTTAAGTCCGGGCACAGATACGCAGTATTTT.

V is TRBV25-1 and J is TRBJ2-2, with TRBD1 as a possible D gene (5 bases). The germline V gene encodes CDR1 MGHDK and CDR2 SYGVNS. The CDR3 has 18 residues. Between the trimmed V and J ends, which lost 5 bases and 0 bases, there was a span of 19 bases. This CDR3 is CASSSLFLTDSNTGELFF. CDR3 bases: TGTGCCAGCAGTTCTCTGTTTTTGACAGATTCGAACACCGGGGAGCTGTTTTTT.

The gene calls are TRBV6-1 and TRBJ1-6; D may be TRBD1 (6 bases). The CDR3 sequence is 14 residues long. Per the germline V gene, CDR1 is MNHNS and CDR2 is SASEGT. V was shortened by 8 bases and J by 7 bases, with 15 bases between the two germline ends. CDR3 in amino acids: CASGQTGFNSPLHF. The CDR3 nucleotides read TGTGCCAGCGGGCAGACAGGTTTCAATTCACCCCTCCACTTT.

The chain couples TRBV28 to TRBJ2-6; a weak D match, TRBD1 (5 bases). This CDR3 has 17 residues. The germline V and J ends were trimmed by 4 bases and 4 bases, with 17 bases remaining between them. Germline V gene sequence: CDR1 MDHEN, CDR2 SYDVKM. CDR3 residues: CASSSTVRRVGANVLTF. In DNA form, the CDR3 reads TGTGCCAGCAGTTCGACAGTTCGCCGAGTGGGGGCCAACGTCCTGACTTTC.

This clone was seen a handful of times. The CDR3 loop reads CASSTISGDHEQYF. The CDR3 region has the DNA TGTGCCAGTAGTACCATATCGGGGGACCACGAGCAGTACTTC. The chain joins TRBV19 to TRBJ2-7, with D tentatively TRBD2 (6 bases). The CDR3 loop spans 14 amino acids. Trimming took 4 bases from V and 5 from J, leaving 15 bases between them. Per the germline V gene, CDR1 is LNHDA and CDR2 is SQIVND (reference sequence).

The chain recombines TRBV29-1 with TRBJ2-1; 9 bases are a match to TRBD1. Germline V lookup: CDR1 SQVTM, CDR2 ANQGSEA. This CDR3 comprises 16 residues. Germline trimming cut 5 bases from V and 0 bases from J; bases unmatched to any gene: 8. CDR3 coding DNA: TGCAGCGTTCGACGTCCGGGACAGGGCTCCTACAATGAGCAGTTCTTC. Translated: CSVRRPGQGSYNEQFF.

The V gene is TRBV7-8, the J gene TRBJ2-5; TRBD2 aligns across 9 bases. This CDR3 is built from 18 residues. V dropped 1 base and J dropped 6; count of bases not matched to a gene: 15. Germline values: CDR1 SGHVS, CDR2 FQNEAQ. The CDR3 nucleotides read TGTGCCAGCAGCTTAGAGGCGGGGGGGCCGGTTAGGCGGAAGACCCAGTACTTC. As protein: CASSLEAGGPVRRKTQYF.

This clone showed up just once. DNA of the CDR3: TGTGCCAGCAAGGGGGGGTCGGGCAATCAGCCCCAGCATTTT. It yields the protein CASKGGSGNQPQHF. The V gene is TRBV6-5, the J gene TRBJ1-5, with D possibly being TRBD1 (6 bases). The germline V gene has CDR1 MNHEY and CDR2 SVGAGI. Trimming stripped 7 bases from V and 2 bases from J, with 12 bases between. The CDR3 sequence is 14 residues long.

The V gene is TRBV27, the J gene TRBJ1-1; 7 positions agree with TRBD1. With V trimmed by 2 bases and J by 4 bases, 1 base remained unmatched. The CDR3 is made up of 13 amino acids. From germline, CDR1 is MNHEY and CDR2 SMNVEV (reference sequence). In DNA form, the CDR3 reads TGTGCCAGCAGTTTAAGACAGGGCACTGAAGCTTTCTTT. Amino acid sequence: CASSLRQGTEAFF.